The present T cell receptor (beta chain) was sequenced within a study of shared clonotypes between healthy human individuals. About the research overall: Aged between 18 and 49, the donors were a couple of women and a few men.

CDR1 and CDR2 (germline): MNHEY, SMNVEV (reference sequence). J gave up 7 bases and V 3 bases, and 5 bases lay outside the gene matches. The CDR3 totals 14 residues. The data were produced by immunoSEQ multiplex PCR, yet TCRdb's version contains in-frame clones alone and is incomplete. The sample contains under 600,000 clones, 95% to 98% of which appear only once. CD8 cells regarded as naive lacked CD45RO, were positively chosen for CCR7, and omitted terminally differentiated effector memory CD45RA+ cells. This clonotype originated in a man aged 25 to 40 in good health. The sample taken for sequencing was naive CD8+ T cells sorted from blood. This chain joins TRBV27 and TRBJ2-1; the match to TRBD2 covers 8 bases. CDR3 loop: CASSFGTRNNEQFF. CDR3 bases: TGTGCCAGCAGTTTTGGGACTAGGAATAATGAGCAGTTCTTC.